This TCR beta chain was sequenced during a study of graft-versus-host responses after intestinal transplantation. Germline CDR1 SGDLS, CDR2 YYNGEE. The ends were cut back, 0 bases at V and 8 bases at J, with 12 bases in the middle. The CDR3 is 14 amino acids. Sequencing used immunoSEQ multiplex PCR; TCRdb keeps in-frame clones, though not all of them. The table records under 20,000 clones, around 87% of them present only once. Concerning this clone: Antigen unknown.

Study outcomes and limitations: There were GvH clones found in recipient marrow, and some of them appeared first in ileum or blood.

This TCR was sampled from a human patient who received an intestinal transplant, so some T cells may come from the graft donor. The sample here was bone marrow, taken nearly 130 days after intestinal transplantation. The chain recombines TRBV9 with TRBJ1-3; possible D gene TRBD1, 5 bases. This chain's CDR3 is CASSVGGREDTIYF. The CDR3 coding sequence is TGTGCCAGCAGCGTAGGGGGGAGGGAAGACACCATATATTTT.